This entry lists 17 T cell receptor beta chains sequenced from one sample in a study of cytomegalovirus exposure and HLA in healthy donors. The PCR was carried out with 60 Vbeta primers and 13 Jbeta primers. Assay: immunoSEQ multiplex PCR; the TCRdb copy retains only in-frame clones and omits some. The sample yields 180,000 or so clones, about four fifths seen once. The specimen was PBMCs. These receptors were obtained from a woman aged 30 to 39 in good health and CMV-seronegative.

The chain is built from TRBV5-1 and TRBJ2-5, with a possible D match to TRBD2 (5 bases). The CDR3 length is 13 residues. Germline V gene lookup returns CDR1 SGHRS and CDR2 YFSETQ. V dropped 2 bases and J dropped 4 bases, with 9 bases sitting between them. CDR3 sequence reads: CASSFYGGETQYF. CDR3 DNA: TGCGCCAGCAGCTTCTACGGAGGAGAGACCCAGTACTTC. Drawing the rest from reference TRBV5-1 and TRBJ2-5, the complete variable domain is KAGVTQTPRYLIKTRGQQVTLSCSPISGHRSVSWYQQTPGQGLQFLFEYFSETQRNKGNFPGRFSGRQFSNSRSEMNVSTLELGDSALYLCASSFYGGETQYFGPGTRLLVL.

The chain recombines TRBV10-2 with TRBJ2-1, with D unresolved. V was pared by 7 bases and J by 8 bases, with 6 bases between. This CDR3 has 10 amino acids. CDR1 is WSHSY, CDR2 SAAADI, per germline. The CDR3 DNA is TGCGCCAGCATCGGTGATGAGCAGTTCTTC. It is translated as CASIGDEQFF.

The CDR3 nucleotides are TGTGCCAACTCCTTTGGAGGGGTTAGCACAGATACGCAGTATTTT. The encoded protein is CANSFGGVSTDTQYF. The gene calls are TRBV2 and TRBJ2-3, with D possibly matching TRBD2 (6 bases). Trimming removed 10 bases at V and 0 bases at J, with 17 bases between. The germline CDR1 and CDR2 sequences are SNHLY and FYNNEI. The CDR3 is made up of 15 amino acids.

The chain uses TRBV6-5 and TRBJ1-5; the D is unclear. The CDR3 runs 14 residues. Trimming pared 0 bases from V and 5 bases from J, leaving 8 bases between. Germline CDR1 is MNHEY and CDR2 is SVGAGI. The CDR3 here is CASSYSGPYQPQHF. CDR3 nucleotide sequence: TGTGCCAGCAGTTACTCCGGTCCTTATCAGCCCCAGCATTTT.

This clone was recorded at least ten times. The rearrangement joins TRBV6-4 to TRBJ2-2; D remains unclear. CDR1 is MRHNA, CDR2 SNTAGT, per germline. With 0 bases removed from V and 2 bases from J, the gap between germline ends came to 4 bases. The CDR3 spans 14 residues. The CDR3 here is CASSDSTNTGELFF. The CDR3, as DNA: TGTGCCAGCAGTGACTCGACAAACACCGGGGAGCTGTTTTTT.

The rearrangement uses TRBV6-1 and TRBJ2-1; 16 nucleotides match TRBD2. V shed 6 bases, J shed 9 bases, and the junction held 11 bases outside the gene matches. The CDR3 is 17 residues long. Germline V gene lookup returns CDR1 MNHNS and CDR2 SASEGT. CDR3 region: CASREPGLAGGHSEQFF. The CDR3 DNA sequence: TGTGCCAGCAGAGAACCGGGACTAGCGGGGGGGCATAGTGAGCAGTTCTTC.

This chain uses TRBV10-2 with TRBJ1-2; TRBD1 matches at 8 bases. The CDR3 has 15 amino acids. CDR1 and CDR2 from the germline V gene are WSHSY and SAAADI. Unmatched junction bases numbered 10, after V lost 2 bases and J lost 8 bases. CDR3 coding DNA: TGCGCCAGCAGTGAGGCCCAGGGGGCGTGGGAGGGCTACACCTTC. Translating gives CASSEAQGAWEGYTF.

This clone was observed once. This chain joins TRBV12-5 and TRBJ2-4; a possible D gene is TRBD2 (6 bases). From germline, CDR1 is LGHNT and CDR2 FRNRAP. Trimming cost V 1 base and J 8 bases, with 18 bases left between them. There are 16 residues in the CDR3. Here the CDR3 DNA reads TGTGCTAGTGGTTTGGCCTTACCTCTCCCGGGAGACATTCAGTACTTC. Amino acids: CASGLALPLPGDIQYF.

This chain connects TRBV10-3 to TRBJ2-2, with D possibly being TRBD2 (5 bases). CDR1 and CDR2 from the germline V gene are ENHRY and SYGVKD. The CDR3 runs to 14 residues. The V end lost 6 bases, the J end lost 6 bases, and 14 bases lay between the germline ends. DNA for the CDR3: TGTGCCATCAGCAGCGGTGCGGCGCCCGGGGAGCTGTTTTTT. Its protein is CAISSGAAPGELFF.

V usage is TRBV5-6 and J usage is TRBJ2-7; 8 bases line up with TRBD2. V was clipped by 3 bases and J by 4 bases; unmatched bases: 12. CDR3 length equals 16 residues. The germline gives CDR1 SGHDT, CDR2 YYEEEE. CDR3 loop: CASSSGGGRGVYEQYF. DNA of the CDR3: TGTGCCAGCAGCTCGGGGGGGGGAAGGGGTGTGTACGAGCAGTACTTC.

This clone was recorded a few times. This chain connects TRBV30 to TRBJ2-1; D might be TRBD1 (6 bases). The CDR3 extends over 17 amino acids. The V gene's germline CDR1 is GTSNPN and CDR2 SVGIG (reference sequence). Deletions cut 1 base from V and 4 bases from J, with 20 bases between. CDR3 amino acids: CAWSASQQGARYNEQFF. The CDR3 DNA reads TGTGCCTGGAGTGCGTCCCAACAGGGCGCCCGTTACAATGAGCAGTTCTTC.

The chain uses TRBV2 and TRBJ2-4, with 8 bases fitting TRBD1. Losses at the gene ends were 2 bases for V and 0 bases for J; bases not matched to a gene: 15. Germline V gene sequence: CDR1 SNHLY, CDR2 FYNNEI. CDR3 length equals 20 residues. The CDR3 nucleotides read TGTGCCAGCAGTGAATACCCGACAGGGGACCCATTCAGAGCCAAAAACATTCAGTACTTC. It yields the protein CASSEYPTGDPFRAKNIQYF.

This clone is a singleton in its sample. The chain uses TRBV6-5 and TRBJ2-4; D possibly corresponds to TRBD1 (5 bases). Trimming pared 10 bases from V and 3 bases from J, leaving 16 bases between. The germline CDR1 and CDR2 sequences are MNHEY and SVGAGI. This CDR3 is built from 14 residues. CDR3 amino acids: CATRRAGNKNIQYF. DNA of the CDR3: TGTGCCACTAGGAGAGCAGGGAACAAAAACATTCAGTACTTC.

V usage is TRBV7-9 and J usage is TRBJ2-1; D remains ambiguous. Germline-derived CDR1 and CDR2 are SEHNR and FQNEAQ (reference sequence). This CDR3 spans 16 amino acids. The ends were cut back, 3 bases at V and 0 bases at J, with 12 bases in the middle. The CDR3 loop is CASSFYSLSSYNEQFF. CDR3 nucleotide sequence: TGTGCCAGCAGCTTCTACAGCCTAAGCTCCTACAATGAGCAGTTCTTC.

The rearrangement joins TRBV2 to TRBJ2-6, with D unresolved. This CDR3 has 15 amino acids. V was clipped by 6 bases and J by 0 bases, with 9 bases between them. CDR1 and CDR2 (germline): SNHLY, FYNNEI. The CDR3 DNA reads as TGTGCCAGCAGGGCAGGCTACTCTGGGGCCAACGTCCTGACTTTC. Its translation: CASRAGYSGANVLTF.

The chain is built from TRBV2 and TRBJ1-6, with D possibly matching TRBD1 (6 bases). Germline assignment: CDR1 SNHLY and CDR2 FYNNEI. The V gene lost 7 bases and the J gene lost 8 bases, with 12 bases spanning the gap. The CDR3 is made up of 13 amino acids. The CDR3 bases are TGTGCCAGCAAGGGAGGGGGGGATTCACCCCTCCACTTT. Translating gives CASKGGGDSPLHF. Looking up the rest from reference TRBV2 and TRBJ1-6 gives the full variable domain: EPEVTQTPSHQVTQMGQEVILRCVPISNHLYFYWYRQILGQKVEFLVSFYNNEISEKSEIFDDQFSVERPDGSNFTLKIRSTKLEDSAMYFCASKGGGDSPLHFGNGTRLTVT.

The chain has TRBV11-2 and TRBJ1-2; tentatively, D is TRBD1 (5 bases). Germline lookup yields CDR1 SGHAT and CDR2 FQNNGV. Trimming pared 3 bases from V and 6 bases from J, leaving 8 bases between. The CDR3 runs to 12 residues. The CDR3 loop reads CASSLEGNGYTF. CDR3 DNA: TGTGCCAGCAGCTTGGAGGGGAATGGCTACACCTTC.